This TCR beta chain appears in the sequencing data of a study of control samples from healthy donors and cancer patients (dated by TCRdb to the early 2020s). V and J are truncated by 4 bases and 2 bases respectively, leaving an intervening sequence of 14 bases. The CDR3 sequence holds 15 residues, the cysteine and phenylalanine included. This entry keeps only the CDR3 DNA: 45 bases, framed from base 1. Remarks on this clone: Its cognate antigen has yet to be identified. One base away there is no much larger clone; base qualities are not given.

The receptor library was made with the immunoSEQ multiplex PCR assay. TCRdb provides this immuneACCESS table in a form limited to in-frame rearrangements. Some clones are lacking; in checked studies, under half of them reflect an unresolved V gene, and why the rest are absent is not known. The sample includes under 300,000 clones, with approximately 80% observed a single time. The top ten clonotypes cover 13% of the sample. The chain employs TRBV23-1 and TRBJ1-2, with no confidently assigned D gene. TRBV23-1 belongs to the ORF category, with a function that is uncertain. Material: PBMCs. The TCR sequence derives from a woman between 55 and 75 years old with lung cancer. The CDR3 sequence is CASSRPFAANYGYTF. In nucleotide form, the sequence is TGCGCCAGCAGTCGCCCCTTTGCTGCAAACTATGGCTACACCTTC.